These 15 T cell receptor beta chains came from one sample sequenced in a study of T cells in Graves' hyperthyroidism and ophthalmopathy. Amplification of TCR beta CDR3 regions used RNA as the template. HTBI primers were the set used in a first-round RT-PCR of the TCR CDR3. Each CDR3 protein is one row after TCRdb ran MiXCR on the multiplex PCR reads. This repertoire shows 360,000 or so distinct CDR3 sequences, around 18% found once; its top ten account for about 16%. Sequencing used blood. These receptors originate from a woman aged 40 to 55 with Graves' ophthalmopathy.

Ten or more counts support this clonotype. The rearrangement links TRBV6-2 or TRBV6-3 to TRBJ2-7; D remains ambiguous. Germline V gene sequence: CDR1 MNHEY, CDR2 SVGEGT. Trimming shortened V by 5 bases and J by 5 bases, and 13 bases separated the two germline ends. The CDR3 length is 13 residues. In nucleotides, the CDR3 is TGTGCCAGCAGTAGGGATTCTCAGAACGAGCAGTACTTC. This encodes CASSRDSQNEQYF.

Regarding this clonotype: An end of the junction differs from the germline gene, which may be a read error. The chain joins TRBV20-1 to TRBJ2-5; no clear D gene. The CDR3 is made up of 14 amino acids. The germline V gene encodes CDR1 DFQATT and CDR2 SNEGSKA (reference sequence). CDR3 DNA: TGCAGTGCTAGAGAGCGGTACCCCCAAGAGACCCAGTATTTC. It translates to CSARERYPQETQYF.

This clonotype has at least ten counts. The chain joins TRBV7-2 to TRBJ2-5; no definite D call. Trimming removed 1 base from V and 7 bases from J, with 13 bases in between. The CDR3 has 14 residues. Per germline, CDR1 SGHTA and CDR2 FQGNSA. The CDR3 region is CASSLDPGTGTQYF. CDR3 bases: TGTGCCAGCAGCTTAGACCCCGGCACGGGGACCCAGTACTTC.

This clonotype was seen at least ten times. CDR3 region: CASSRTSGRSSYNEQFF. CDR3 coding DNA: TGTGCCAGTAGCCGCACTAGCGGGAGGTCCTCCTACAATGAGCAGTTCTTC. The V call is TRBV19, the J call TRBJ2-1, with 12 bases matching TRBD2. CDR1 is LNHDA and CDR2 is SQIVND in the germline V gene (reference sequence). J was trimmed by 0 bases and V by 6 bases; bases with no gene match: 6. This CDR3 contains 17 residues.

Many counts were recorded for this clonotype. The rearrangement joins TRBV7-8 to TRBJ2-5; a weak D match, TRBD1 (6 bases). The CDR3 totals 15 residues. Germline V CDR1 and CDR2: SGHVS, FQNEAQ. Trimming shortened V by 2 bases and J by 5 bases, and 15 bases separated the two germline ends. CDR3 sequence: CASSLYSGEGETQYF. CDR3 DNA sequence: TGTGCCAGCAGCTTATATTCAGGGGAAGGGGAGACCCAGTACTTC.

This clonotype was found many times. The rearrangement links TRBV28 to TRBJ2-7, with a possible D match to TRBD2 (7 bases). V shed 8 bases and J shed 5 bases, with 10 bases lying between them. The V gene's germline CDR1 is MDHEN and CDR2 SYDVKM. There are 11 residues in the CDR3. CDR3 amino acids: CASRGGHEQYF. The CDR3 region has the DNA TGTGCCAGCCGCGGGGGCCACGAGCAGTACTTC.

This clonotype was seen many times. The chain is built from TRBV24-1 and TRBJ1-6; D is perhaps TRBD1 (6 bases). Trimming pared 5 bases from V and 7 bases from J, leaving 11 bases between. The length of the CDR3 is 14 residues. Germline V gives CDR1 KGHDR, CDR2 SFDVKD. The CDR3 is CATSGGQRNSPLHF. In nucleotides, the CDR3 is TGTGCCACCAGTGGAGGACAGAGGAATTCACCCCTCCACTTT.

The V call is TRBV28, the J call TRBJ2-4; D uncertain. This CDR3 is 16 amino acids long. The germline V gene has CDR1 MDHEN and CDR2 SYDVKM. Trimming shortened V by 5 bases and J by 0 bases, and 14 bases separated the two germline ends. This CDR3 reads CASSNLTALAKNIQYF. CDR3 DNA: TGTGCCAGCAGTAATCTAACAGCCCTAGCCAAAAACATTCAGTACTTC.

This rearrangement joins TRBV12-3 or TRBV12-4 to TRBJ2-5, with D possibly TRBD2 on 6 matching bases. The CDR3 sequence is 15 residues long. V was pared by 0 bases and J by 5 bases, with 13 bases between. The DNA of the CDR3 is TGTGCCAGCAGTTTAGCGTGGGGAGGCCACGAGACCCAGTACTTC. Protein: CASSLAWGGHETQYF.

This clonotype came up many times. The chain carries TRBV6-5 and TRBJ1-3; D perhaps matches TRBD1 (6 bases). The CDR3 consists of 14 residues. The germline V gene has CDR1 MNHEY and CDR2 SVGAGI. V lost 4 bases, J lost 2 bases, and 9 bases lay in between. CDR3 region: CASSLGQTGNTIYF. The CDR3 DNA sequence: TGTGCCAGCAGTTTAGGACAGACTGGAAACACCATATATTTT.

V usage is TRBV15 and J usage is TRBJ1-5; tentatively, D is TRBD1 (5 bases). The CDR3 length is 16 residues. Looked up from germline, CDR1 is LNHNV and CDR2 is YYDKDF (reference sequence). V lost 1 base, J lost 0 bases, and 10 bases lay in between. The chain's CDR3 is CATSRGRGLSNQPQHF. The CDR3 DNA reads TGTGCCACCAGCAGAGGTCGGGGCCTTAGCAATCAGCCCCAGCATTTT.

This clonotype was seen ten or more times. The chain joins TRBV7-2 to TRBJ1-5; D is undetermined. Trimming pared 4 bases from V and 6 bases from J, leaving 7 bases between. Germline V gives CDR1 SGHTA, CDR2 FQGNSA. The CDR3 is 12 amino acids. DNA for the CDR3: TGTGCCAGCAGCTCGTTTTCTCAGCCCCAGCATTTT. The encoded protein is CASSSFSQPQHF.

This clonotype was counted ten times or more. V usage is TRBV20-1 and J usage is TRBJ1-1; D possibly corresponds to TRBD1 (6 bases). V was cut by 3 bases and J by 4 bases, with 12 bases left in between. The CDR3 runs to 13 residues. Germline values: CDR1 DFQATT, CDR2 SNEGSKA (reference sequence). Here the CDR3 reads CSASWGQFTEAFF. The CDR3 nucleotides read TGCAGTGCTAGTTGGGGGCAGTTCACTGAAGCTTTCTTT.

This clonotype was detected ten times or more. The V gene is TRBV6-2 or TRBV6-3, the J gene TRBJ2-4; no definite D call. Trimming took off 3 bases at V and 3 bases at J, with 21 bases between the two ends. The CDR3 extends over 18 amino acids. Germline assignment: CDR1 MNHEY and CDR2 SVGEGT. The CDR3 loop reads CASSYLTPLVAIKNIQYF. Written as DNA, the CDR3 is TGTGCCAGCAGTTATTTGACACCCCTTGTGGCAATCAAAAACATTCAGTACTTC.

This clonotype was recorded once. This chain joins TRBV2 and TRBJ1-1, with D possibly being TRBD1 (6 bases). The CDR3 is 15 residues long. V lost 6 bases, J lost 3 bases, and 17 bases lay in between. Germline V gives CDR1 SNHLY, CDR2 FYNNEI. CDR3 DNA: TGTGCCAGCAGGCTACGACAGGAGAGGGACACTGAAGCTTTCTTT. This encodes CASRLRQERDTEAFF.